A selection of T cell receptor beta chains follows, all from one sample in a study of T cell changes during pregnancy in multiple sclerosis. Profiling relied on immunoSEQ multiplex PCR, and the TCRdb table lists in-frame clones only, not all of them. The sample holds around 44,000 clones, 90% to 95% seen once. The input for sequencing was CD8+ T cells from peripheral blood mononuclear cells, taken in the third trimester of pregnancy. These receptor sequences come from a female donor with multiple sclerosis, enrolled in a pregnancy study. CDR3s include the opening cysteine and the closing phenylalanine or tryptophan. Fields, in order: D gene, CDR3 length, J gene, V gene, CDR3 protein. D genes are given only for firm matches.

d_call: TRBD2; cdr3_length: 15; j_call: TRBJ2-7; v_call: TRBV19; cdr3_aa: CASSPAGVATYEQYF
d_call: TRBD2; cdr3_length: 13; j_call: TRBJ2-1; v_call: TRBV30; cdr3_aa: CAWGSGRNNEQFF
d_call: TRBD1; cdr3_length: 11; j_call: TRBJ2-7; v_call: TRBV25-1; cdr3_aa: CASTGGYEQYF
d_call: .; cdr3_length: 14; j_call: TRBJ1-1; v_call: TRBV27; cdr3_aa: CASSLQGENTEAFF
d_call: .; cdr3_length: 17; j_call: TRBJ2-7; v_call: TRBV21-1; cdr3_aa: CASSKMSDSEFGYEQYF
d_call: TRBD1; cdr3_length: 14; j_call: TRBJ1-1; v_call: TRBV29-1; cdr3_aa: CSVARDSMNTEAFF
d_call: .; cdr3_length: 12; j_call: TRBJ2-3; v_call: TRBV28; cdr3_aa: CASSYRTDTQYF
d_call: .; cdr3_length: 14; j_call: TRBJ2-1; v_call: TRBV27; cdr3_aa: CASSLRGPGNEQFF
d_call: TRBD1; cdr3_length: 15; j_call: TRBJ2-2; v_call: TRBV19; cdr3_aa: CASGSGTANTGELFF
d_call: TRBD2; cdr3_length: 14; j_call: TRBJ2-1; v_call: TRBV2; cdr3_aa: CASSASGRRNEQFF
d_call: TRBD1; cdr3_length: 17; j_call: TRBJ1-2; v_call: TRBV7-9; cdr3_aa: CASSSSWDRERAYGYTF